The entry that follows covers one TCR beta chain sequence. Its antigen is unknown. Positively selected for CCR7, the CD45RO-negative cells used as naive CD8 cells excluded terminally differentiated effector memory CD45RA+ cells. The data were obtained in a study of shared clonotypes between healthy human individuals. Study background: A donor's plate count was three for CD4 naive and three for CD4 memory; CD8 naive had two and CD8 memory one.

The table came from immunoSEQ multiplex PCR; TCRdb's copy has only in-frame clones and leaves some out. Here the sample spans 2 million or so clones, about 94% being singletons. CDR3 length equals 15 residues. The germline gives CDR1 LNHDA, CDR2 SQIVND (reference sequence). V shed 3 bases and J shed 1 base, with 13 bases lying between them. Study-wide points: In general, naive subsets displayed greater estimated richness than memory subsets did. Naive CD4 clonotypes overlapped across a handful of donors at roughly 5%.

This TCR derives from a man younger than 35 in good health. The V and J genes are TRBV19 and TRBJ2-7; TRBD1 might be the D (5 bases). Sequencing was carried out using naive CD8+ T cells sorted from blood. CDR3 loop: CASSILFQGSYEQYF. CDR3 DNA sequence: TGTGCCAGTAGTATTCTTTTTCAGGGTTCCTACGAGCAGTACTTC. The full variable domain, with the rest looked up from reference TRBV19 and TRBJ2-7, is DGGITQSPKYLFRKEGQNVTLSCEQNLNHDAMYWYRQDPGQGLRLIYYSQIVNDFQKGDIAEGYSVSREKKESFPLTVTSAQKNPTAFYLCASSILFQGSYEQYFGPGTRLTVT.